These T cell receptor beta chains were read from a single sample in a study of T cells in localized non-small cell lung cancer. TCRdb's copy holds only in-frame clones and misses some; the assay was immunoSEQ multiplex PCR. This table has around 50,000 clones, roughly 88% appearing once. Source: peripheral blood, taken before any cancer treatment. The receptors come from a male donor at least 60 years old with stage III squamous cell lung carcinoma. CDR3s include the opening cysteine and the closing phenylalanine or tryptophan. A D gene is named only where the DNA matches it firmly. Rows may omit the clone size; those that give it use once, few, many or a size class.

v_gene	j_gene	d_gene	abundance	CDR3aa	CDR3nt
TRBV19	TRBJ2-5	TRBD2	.	CASRPGLAGEGETQYF	TGTGCCAGTAGACCGGGACTAGCGGGAGAAGGTGAGACCCAGTACTTC
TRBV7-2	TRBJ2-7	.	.	CASSSALFPGYEQYF	TGTGCCAGCAGCTCAGCGTTATTTCCTGGTTACGAGCAGTACTTC
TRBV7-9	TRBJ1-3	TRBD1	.	CASSLGGDSGNTIYF	TGTGCCAGCAGCCTAGGGGGCGACTCTGGAAACACCATATATTTT
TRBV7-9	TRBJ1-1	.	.	CASTLTPSPEAFF	TGTGCCAGCACCTTAACTCCATCCCCTGAAGCTTTCTTT
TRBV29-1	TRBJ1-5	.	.	CSVAGPGQPQHF	TGCAGCGTTGCTGGGCCGGGGCAGCCCCAGCATTTT
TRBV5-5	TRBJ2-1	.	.	CANSLLRGGDNEQFF	TGTGCCAACAGCTTACTCCGCGGGGGCGACAATGAGCAGTTCTTC
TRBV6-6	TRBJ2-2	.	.	CASRLVGRDTGELFF	TGTGCCAGCAGATTGGTTGGCAGGGACACCGGGGAGCTGTTTTTT
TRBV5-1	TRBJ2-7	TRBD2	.	CASSQSGGWSYEQYF	TGCGCCAGCAGCCAAAGCGGGGGGTGGTCCTACGAGCAGTACTTC
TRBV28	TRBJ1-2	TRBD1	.	CASSLPGQGGYTF	TGTGCCAGCAGCCTTCCGGGACAGGGGGGCTACACCTTC
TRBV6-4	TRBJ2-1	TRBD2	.	CASSARTSGNNEQFF	TGTGCCAGCAGCGCCCGGACTAGCGGTAACAATGAGCAGTTCTTC
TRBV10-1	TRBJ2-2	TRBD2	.	CASSGQRGAGNTGELFF	TGCGCCAGCAGCGGGCAGCGGGGGGCCGGGAACACCGGGGAGCTGTTTTTT
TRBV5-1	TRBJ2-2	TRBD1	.	CASSLAGGLGTGELFF	TGCGCCAGCAGCTTGGCAGGGGGCTTGGGCACCGGGGAGCTGTTTTTT
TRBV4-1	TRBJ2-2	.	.	CASSQVAVNTGELFF	TGCGCCAGCAGCCAAGTAGCAGTTAACACCGGGGAGCTGTTTTTT
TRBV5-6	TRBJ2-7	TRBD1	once	CASSGTAAYEQYF	TGTGCCAGCAGCGGGACAGCAGCCTACGAGCAGTACTTC
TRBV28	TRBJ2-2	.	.	CASSFGGGASTGELFF	TGTGCCAGCAGTTTTGGAGGGGGGGCTTCCACCGGGGAGCTGTTTTTT
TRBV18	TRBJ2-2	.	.	CASSPSLLKTLGTGELFF	TGTGCCAGCTCACCAAGCTTGTTAAAGACACTAGGCACCGGGGAGCTGTTTTTT
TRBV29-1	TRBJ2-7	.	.	CSVDVSYEQYF	TGCAGCGTTGATGTATCCTACGAGCAGTACTTC
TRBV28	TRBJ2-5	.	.	CASRLNPGRWGGQETQYF	TGTGCCAGCAGACTAAACCCAGGAAGGTGGGGAGGCCAAGAGACCCAGTACTTC
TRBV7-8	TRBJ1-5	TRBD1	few	CASSPGQGASQPQHF	TGTGCCAGCAGCCCTGGACAGGGGGCATCTCAGCCCCAGCATTTT
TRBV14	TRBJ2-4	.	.	CASSQGLENIQYF	TGTGCCAGCAGCCAGGGACTTGAAAACATTCAGTACTTC
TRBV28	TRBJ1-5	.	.	CASTSNGQPFSEPQHF	TGTGCCAGCACCTCTAACGGACAGCCTTTTAGCGAGCCCCAGCATTTT
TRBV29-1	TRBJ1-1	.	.	CSVVGNWRGTEAFF	TGCAGCGTTGTAGGTAACTGGAGGGGCACTGAAGCTTTCTTT
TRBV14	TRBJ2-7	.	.	CASSPHLAYEQYF	TGTGCCAGCAGCCCACATCTCGCCTACGAGCAGTACTTC
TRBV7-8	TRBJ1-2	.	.	CASSLADRNYGYTF	TGTGCCAGCAGCTTAGCTGACAGAAACTATGGCTACACCTTC
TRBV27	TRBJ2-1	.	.	CASRRGTGIYYEQFF	TGTGCCAGCAGGCGGGGGACAGGAATATACTATGAGCAGTTCTTC
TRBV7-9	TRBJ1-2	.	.	CATSRGDYGYTF	TGTGCCACCAGTCGTGGTGACTATGGCTACACCTTC
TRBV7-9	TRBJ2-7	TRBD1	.	CASSSAQTRTGPTYEQYF	TGTGCCAGCAGCTCAGCCCAAACTCGGACAGGTCCGACCTACGAGCAGTACTTC
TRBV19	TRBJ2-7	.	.	CASSAGFTYEQYF	TGTGCCAGTAGCGCCGGGTTCACCTACGAGCAGTACTTC
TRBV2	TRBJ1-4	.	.	CARGDPNEKLFF	TGTGCCAGAGGGGATCCAAATGAAAAACTGTTTTTT
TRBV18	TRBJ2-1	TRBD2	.	CASHGGASGSSYNEQFF	TGTGCCAGCCACGGAGGGGCTAGCGGGAGTAGCTACAATGAGCAGTTCTTC
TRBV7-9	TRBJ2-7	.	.	CASSPTRDVYEQYF	TGTGCCAGCAGCCCTACCCGTGACGTCTACGAGCAGTACTTC
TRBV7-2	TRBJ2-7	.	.	CASSLGTGNYEQYF	TGTGCCAGCAGCTTAGGGACGGGGAACTACGAGCAGTACTTC
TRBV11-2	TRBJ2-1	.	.	CASSPKLENTYNEQFF	TGTGCCAGCAGCCCTAAGTTAGAGAATACCTACAATGAGCAGTTCTTC
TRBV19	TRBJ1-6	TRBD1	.	CASSIGQGGGLNNSPLHF	TGTGCCAGTAGTATCGGACAGGGAGGGGGTCTCAATAATTCACCCCTCCACTTT
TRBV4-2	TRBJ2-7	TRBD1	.	CASSQDGTGRDEQYF	TGTGCCAGCAGCCAAGACGGGACAGGGCGGGACGAGCAGTACTTC
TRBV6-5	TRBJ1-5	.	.	CASSQYPDQPQHF	TGTGCCAGCAGCCAGTATCCGGATCAGCCCCAGCATTTT